What follows is one T cell receptor beta chain and its context. The CDR3 covers 14 residues. Germline lookup yields CDR1 SGHRS and CDR2 YFSETQ. J gave up 8 bases and V 2 bases, and 8 bases lay outside the gene matches. Sequencing used immunoSEQ multiplex PCR; TCRdb keeps in-frame clones, though not all of them. The sample lists some 46,000 clones; 55% to 80% were seen once. The data were obtained in a study of cytotoxic CD8 clonotypes in ibrutinib-treated CLL. This chain links TRBV5-1 with TRBJ1-2; 8 bases are shared with TRBD1. This TCR was recovered from a human donor with chronic lymphocytic leukemia. The sequencing here drew on PBMCs, taken after 12 months of ibrutinib treatment. Here the CDR3 reads CASSLTGGPRGYTF. CDR3 coding DNA: TGCGCCAGCAGCTTAACAGGGGGGCCGCGAGGCTACACCTTC.